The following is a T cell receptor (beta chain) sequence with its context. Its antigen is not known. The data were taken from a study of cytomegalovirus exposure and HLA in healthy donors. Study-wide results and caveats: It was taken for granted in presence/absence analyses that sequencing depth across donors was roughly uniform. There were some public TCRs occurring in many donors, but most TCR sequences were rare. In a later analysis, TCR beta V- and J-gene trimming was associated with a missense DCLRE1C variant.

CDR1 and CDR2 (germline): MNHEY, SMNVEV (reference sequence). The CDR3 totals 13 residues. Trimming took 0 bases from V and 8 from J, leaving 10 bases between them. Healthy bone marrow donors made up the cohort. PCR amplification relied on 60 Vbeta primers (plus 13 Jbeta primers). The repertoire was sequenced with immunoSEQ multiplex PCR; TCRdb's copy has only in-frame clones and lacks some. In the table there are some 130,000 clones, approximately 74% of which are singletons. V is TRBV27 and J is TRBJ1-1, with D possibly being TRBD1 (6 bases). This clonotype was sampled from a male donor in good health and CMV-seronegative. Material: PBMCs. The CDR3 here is CASSLSSGAEAFF. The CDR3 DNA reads TGTGCCAGCAGTTTATCTTCAGGGGCCGAAGCTTTCTTT.